The 31 T cell receptor beta chains reported below all come from one sample, sequenced in a study of identical twins. TCRdb recomputed calls from the 5' RACE reads with MiXCR, one row per CDR3 protein. The table has hundreds of thousands of distinct CDR3 sequences, 8% to 9.5% seen once. This sample was also put to use in a study of yellow fever vaccine responses in identical twins.

The sequenced material came from CD8+ T cells sorted from blood. The receptor source for this set is a woman aged 18-29 years in good health.

There are many counts of this clonotype. The rearrangement joins TRBV4-2 to TRBJ1-5; 7 bases align to TRBD1. Germline CDR1 is LGHNA and CDR2 is YNFKEQ. The CDR3 is 15 amino acids. V gave up 1 base and J gave up 1 base; unmatched junction bases: 1. The CDR3 loop reads CASSQGQGSNQPQHF. The DNA of the CDR3 is TGTGCCAGCAGCCAAGGACAGGGCAGCAATCAGCCCCAGCATTTT.

This clonotype was found many times. The J gene is TRBJ2-2, the V gene TRBV20-1; D not resolved. This CDR3 contains 20 residues. Germline V gene sequence: CDR1 DFQATT, CDR2 SNEGSKA (reference sequence). V was shortened by 1 base and J by 4 bases, with 28 bases between the two germline ends. CDR3 DNA sequence: TGCAGTGCTAGAGGTGGAATGCCGGGCTCATCTACCCGAATCACCGGGGAGCTGTTTTTT. It specifies CSARGGMPGSSTRITGELFF.

The chain employs TRBV28 and TRBJ2-7; D gene ambiguous. V dropped 6 bases and J dropped 2 bases, with 8 bases sitting between them. CDR1 MDHEN and CDR2 SYDVKM come from the germline V gene. The CDR3 contains 12 residues. The CDR3 loop is CASRGDTYEQYF. The CDR3 coding sequence is TGTGCCAGCAGGGGCGACACCTACGAGCAGTACTTC.

The CDR3 loop is CASSDPKTSGTYEQYF. For the CDR3, the DNA is TGTGCCAGCAGTGACCCCAAGACTAGCGGGACCTACGAGCAGTACTTC. The V and J genes are TRBV2 and TRBJ2-7; 11 bases fit TRBD2. Germline V gene lookup returns CDR1 SNHLY and CDR2 FYNNEI. The trim removed 3 bases at V and 2 bases at J, leaving 6 bases unmatched. This CDR3 has 16 residues.

This chain joins TRBV20-1 and TRBJ2-5; 12 nucleotides agree with TRBD2. The CDR3 is 15 residues long. J was trimmed by 5 bases and V by 1 base; bases with no gene match: 5. Germline-derived CDR1 and CDR2 are DFQATT and SNEGSKA (reference sequence). CDR3 sequence (DNA): TGCAGTGCTAGAGGGACTAGCGGGGAGTCTGAGACCCAGTACTTC. Translating it yields CSARGTSGESETQYF.

The CDR3 region has the DNA TGTGCCAGCAGTTTCGGTGGAGTTGAAAAACTGTTTTTT. As protein: CASSFGGVEKLFF. The chain is built from TRBV28 and TRBJ1-4; D is uncertain. Germline CDR1 MDHEN, CDR2 SYDVKM. The V gene lost 3 bases and the J gene lost 7 bases, with 9 bases spanning the gap. The CDR3 consists of 13 residues.

Many counts were recorded for this clonotype. The V gene is TRBV29-1, the J gene TRBJ1-1; perhaps TRBD1 as D (5 bases). Germline V gives CDR1 SQVTM, CDR2 ANQGSEA. The CDR3 runs to 12 residues. V was cut by 2 bases and J by 1 base, with 5 bases left in between. The CDR3 loop reads CSVEQGNTEAFF. In nucleotides, the CDR3 is TGCAGCGTTGAACAGGGGAACACTGAAGCTTTCTTT.

This clonotype was observed a few times. CDR3 loop: CASATPTVSYEQYF. The DNA of the CDR3 is TGTGCCAGCGCCACCCCGACGGTATCCTACGAGCAGTACTTC. The chain combines TRBV7-9 with TRBJ2-7; no definite D call. Deletions cut 8 bases from V and 1 base from J, with 15 bases between. In germline, CDR1 is SEHNR, CDR2 FQNEAQ (reference sequence). This CDR3 region has 14 residues.

In its sample, this clonotype was seen many times. The rearrangement links TRBV5-1 to TRBJ2-1; 7 bases are shared with TRBD1. J lost 6 bases, V lost 4 bases, and 4 bases had no gene match. The CDR3 sequence is 13 residues long. The germline gives CDR1 SGHRS, CDR2 YFSETQ. The CDR3 bases are TGCGCCAGCAGCCCGACAGGGTTCAATGAGCAGTTCTTC. Amino acid sequence: CASSPTGFNEQFF. The variable domain in full, with the rest retrieved from reference TRBV5-1 and TRBJ2-1, is KAGVTQTPRYLIKTRGQQVTLSCSPISGHRSVSWYQQTPGQGLQFLFEYFSETQRNKGNFPGRFSGRQFSNSRSEMNVSTLELGDSALYLCASSPTGFNEQFFGPGTRLTVL.

There are many counts of this clonotype. The chain employs TRBV27 and TRBJ2-2, with 7 bases fitting TRBD1. The CDR3 has 15 residues. Germline CDR1 and CDR2: MNHEY and SMNVEV (reference sequence). V lost 4 bases and J lost 2; bases outside the gene matches: 4. The CDR3 sequence: CASSWGQLNTGELFF. The CDR3 nucleotides are TGTGCCAGCAGTTGGGGACAGCTTAACACCGGGGAGCTGTTTTTT.

This clonotype was detected many times. V usage is TRBV30 and J usage is TRBJ2-7; TRBD2 is a possible D gene (5 bases). V was clipped by 5 bases and J by 0 bases, with 11 bases between them. CDR3 length: 13 residues. Germline loops: CDR1 GTSNPN, CDR2 SVGIG (reference sequence). For the CDR3, the DNA is TGTGCCTGGGGGTCGGGGATCTCCTACGAGCAGTACTTC. This codes for CAWGSGISYEQYF.

There are many counts of this clonotype. The chain couples TRBV6-1 to TRBJ2-7; the match to TRBD2 covers 11 bases. J gave up 3 bases and V 4 bases, and 5 bases lay outside the gene matches. Germline CDR1 reads MNHNS; CDR2 reads SASEGT. This CDR3 is 15 amino acids long. The CDR3 sequence: CASSVRLAGSYEQYF. The CDR3 DNA reads TGTGCCAGCAGTGTTCGACTAGCGGGAAGCTACGAGCAGTACTTC.

This clonotype was seen many times. The chain uses TRBV15 and TRBJ2-7; 10 bases are a match to TRBD2. The CDR3 contains 18 residues. After removal of 3 bases from V and 1 base from J, the junction contained 12 bases not matched to a gene. Germline CDR1 reads LNHNV; CDR2 reads YYDKDF (reference sequence). CDR3 protein: CATSRAPDRTSGSYEQYF. The DNA for the CDR3 is TGTGCCACCAGCAGGGCGCCGGACCGGACTAGCGGTTCCTACGAGCAGTACTTC.

This clonotype was recorded a few times. The junction shows a germline mismatch at one end, possibly a read error. This chain uses TRBV27 with TRBJ2-7; 8 bases match TRBD1. The CDR3 length is 13 residues. Germline V gene data show CDR1 as MNHEY and CDR2 as SMNVEV (reference sequence). The CDR3 region is CASSLWSQGAQYF. CDR3 nucleotides: TGTGCCAGCAGCTTATGGAGCCAGGGGGCCCAGTACTTC.

J is TRBJ1-5 and V is TRBV20-1; D gene ambiguous. Trimming pared 0 bases from V and 6 bases from J, leaving 6 bases between. In germline, CDR1 is DFQATT, CDR2 SNEGSKA (reference sequence). The CDR3 is made up of 12 amino acids. The CDR3 DNA follows: TGCAGTGCTAGAGATGGTACTCAGCCCCAGCATTTT. It codes for CSARDGTQPQHF.

The V gene is TRBV20-1, the J gene TRBJ2-2; 9 bases line up with TRBD1. The CDR3 has 18 amino acids. CDR1 and CDR2 from the germline V gene are DFQATT and SNEGSKA (reference sequence). The junction had 9 bases not matched to a gene; V was cut back by 1 base and J by 0 bases. As DNA, the CDR3 is TGCAGTGCTAGAGTGGGACAGGGCCTTCTTTCGAACACCGGGGAGCTGTTTTTT. The encoded protein is CSARVGQGLLSNTGELFF.

This clonotype was recorded a few times. This chain links TRBV2 with TRBJ2-6, with D perhaps matching TRBD2 (5 bases). Germline CDR1 and CDR2: SNHLY and FYNNEI. The CDR3 is made up of 14 amino acids. The V end lost 11 bases, the J end lost 0 bases, and 11 bases lay between the germline ends. CDR3 amino acids: CAGKGSSGANVLTF. CDR3 coding DNA: TGTGCCGGCAAAGGGAGCTCTGGGGCCAACGTCCTGACTTTC.

This clonotype turned up a few times. The chain combines TRBV15 with TRBJ2-7; the D gene is possibly TRBD1 (6 bases). Trimming cost V 1 base and J 6 bases, with 7 bases left between them. The CDR3 totals 12 residues. Germline values: CDR1 LNHNV, CDR2 YYDKDF (reference sequence). CDR3 region: CATSRAGVEQYF. The CDR3 DNA is TGTGCCACCAGCAGAGCAGGGGTCGAGCAGTACTTC.

This clonotype showed up many times. CDR3 nucleotide sequence: TGTGCCAGCAGCTTGGATAGCACCACCTACGAGCAGTACTTC. Translation: CASSLDSTTYEQYF. The J gene is TRBJ2-7, the V gene TRBV5-4, with D uncertain. Trimming cost V 0 bases and J 2 bases, with 9 bases left between them. The CDR3 has 14 amino acids. In germline, CDR1 is SGHNT, CDR2 YYREEE (reference sequence).

This clonotype was seen a few times. This chain joins TRBV24-1 and TRBJ2-6; 8 positions agree with TRBD1. Germline CDR1 KGHDR, CDR2 SFDVKD. The CDR3 sequence is 19 residues long. Losses at the gene ends were 4 bases for V and 0 bases for J; bases not matched to a gene: 10. CDR3 residues: CATSEGPGQDYSGANVLTF. The CDR3 DNA follows: TGTGCCACCAGTGAGGGACCGGGACAGGATTACTCTGGGGCCAACGTCCTGACTTTC.

This clonotype was counted ten times or more. The chain couples TRBV5-1 to TRBJ2-6; D uncertain. Germline V gives CDR1 SGHRS, CDR2 YFSETQ. Trimming pared 2 bases from V and 3 bases from J, leaving 9 bases between. This CDR3 spans 15 amino acids. CDR3 coding DNA: TGCGCCAGCAGCTTCGTGTTTTTTGGGGCCAACGTCCTGACTTTC. It encodes CASSFVFFGANVLTF.

V gene TRBV6-5 combines with J gene TRBJ2-7; D may be TRBD2 (6 bases). The CDR3 sequence is 19 residues long. V lost 0 bases and J lost 2, with 23 bases in between. CDR1 is MNHEY, CDR2 SVGAGI, per germline. The CDR3 sequence: CASSYSGGSSSTTAYEQYF. Here the CDR3 DNA reads TGTGCCAGCAGTTACTCTGGGGGGAGCAGCTCCACCACCGCCTACGAGCAGTACTTC.

This clonotype has at least ten counts. This chain uses TRBV5-1 with TRBJ2-3; 10 nucleotides match TRBD1. The CDR3 has 17 amino acids. After removal of 6 bases from V and 0 bases from J, the junction contained 10 bases not matched to a gene. Germline V gene sequence: CDR1 SGHRS, CDR2 YFSETQ. The CDR3 sequence is CASTILPGQGSTDTQYF. The CDR3 DNA reads TGCGCCAGCACCATCCTCCCGGGACAGGGGAGCACAGATACGCAGTATTTT.

At least ten counts were recorded for this clonotype. The chain joins TRBV28 to TRBJ2-7, with 12 bases matching TRBD2. The CDR3 loop spans 16 amino acids. Per the germline V gene, CDR1 is MDHEN and CDR2 is SYDVKM. The ends lost 6 bases at V and 4 bases at J; junction bases unmatched: 10. The CDR3 loop reads CASSLPLAGGPYEQYF. The CDR3 region has the DNA TGTGCCAGCAGCCTACCCCTAGCGGGAGGGCCGTACGAGCAGTACTTC.

This clonotype was seen many times. The chain uses TRBV15 and TRBJ2-5; weak D call: TRBD1 (5 bases). The CDR3 sequence is 13 residues long. Germline V gene lookup returns CDR1 LNHNV and CDR2 YYDKDF (reference sequence). With 6 bases removed from V and 5 bases from J, the gap between germline ends came to 13 bases. The CDR3 sequence: CATSEGAMETQYF. CDR3 in DNA: TGTGCCACCAGTGAAGGGGCTATGGAGACCCAGTACTTC.

Ten or more counts support this clonotype. The chain combines TRBV4-3 with TRBJ2-1; 10 positions match TRBD2. The CDR3 contains 19 residues. Germline CDR1 and CDR2: LGHNA and YSLEER. The trim removed 4 bases at V and 0 bases at J, leaving 12 bases unmatched. This CDR3 is CASSPGGASGRYSYNEQFF. As DNA, the CDR3 is TGCGCCAGCAGCCCCGGTGGGGCTAGCGGGAGATACTCCTACAATGAGCAGTTCTTC.

The chain carries TRBV6-6 and TRBJ1-1; D is possibly TRBD1 (6 bases). Germline CDR1 MNHNY, CDR2 SVGAGI (reference sequence). The length of the CDR3 is 10 residues. The V and J ends lost 8 bases and 6 bases respectively, with 7 bases between them. CDR3 loop: CASQGPEAFF. CDR3 coding DNA: TGTGCCAGCCAGGGGCCTGAAGCTTTCTTT.

This chain connects TRBV10-3 to TRBJ2-1; the match to TRBD2 covers 11 bases. The CDR3 sequence is 14 residues long. The germline CDR1 and CDR2 sequences are ENHRY and SYGVKD. Unmatched junction bases numbered 4, after V lost 3 bases and J lost 9 bases. CDR3 protein: CAISDTGTSGEQFF. Written as DNA, the CDR3 is TGTGCCATCAGTGATACCGGGACTAGCGGTGAGCAGTTCTTC.

A note on this clonotype: A much more abundant neighbour one base away suggests this may be a read error. The chain carries TRBV5-5 and TRBJ2-3, with 12 bases lining up with TRBD2. CDR1 and CDR2 from the germline V gene are SGHKS and YYEKEE (reference sequence). The CDR3 totals 13 residues. CDR3 bases: TGTGGCAGTGGACTAGCGGGACCGGATACGCAGTATTTT. This translates into CGSGLAGPDTQYF.

This clonotype came up many times. CDR3 protein: CASRASGAGNSPLHF. The DNA for the CDR3 is TGTGCCAGCAGAGCTTCGGGAGCGGGCAATTCACCCCTCCACTTT. The rearrangement joins TRBV2 to TRBJ1-6; D unresolved. CDR1 and CDR2 (germline): SNHLY, FYNNEI. The CDR3 runs 15 residues. The V and J ends lost 6 bases and 7 bases respectively, with 16 bases between them. Based on the CDR3 plus reference TRBV2 and TRBJ1-6, the full variable domain is EPEVTQTPSHQVTQMGQEVILRCVPISNHLYFYWYRQILGQKVEFLVSFYNNEISEKSEIFDDQFSVERPDGSNFTLKIRSTKLEDSAMYFCASRASGAGNSPLHFGNGTRLTVT.

This clonotype was found a few times. The chain uses TRBV5-6 and TRBJ2-7; possibly TRBD1 or TRBD2 for D (5 bases each). Trimming pared 0 bases from V and 5 bases from J, leaving 12 bases between. The CDR3 is made up of 14 amino acids. Germline CDR1 is SGHDT and CDR2 is YYEEEE. The DNA for the CDR3 is TGTGCCAGCAGCTTGGGGGGGAGTAGCGACGAGCAGTACTTC. It translates to CASSLGGSSDEQYF. Complete variable domain (other parts from reference TRBV5-6 and TRBJ2-7): DAGVTQSPTHLIKTRGQQVTLRCSPKSGHDTVSWYQQALGQGPQFIFQYYEEEERQRGNFPDRFSGHQFPNYSSELNVNALLLGDSALYLCASSLGGSSDEQYFGPGTRLTVT.